This TCR beta chain came from a study of early T cells in non-severe SARS-CoV-2 infection. TCRdb independently ran MiXCR on the 5' RACE reads; one entry per CDR3 protein. The top ten hold approximately 7% of the sample, which has about 77,000 distinct CDR3 sequences, about 5% seen once. Remarks on this clonotype: The antigen remains undetermined.

V was pared by 9 bases and J by 5 bases, with 17 bases between. The CDR3 is made up of 14 amino acids. CDR1 and CDR2 (germline): LNHDA, SQIVND (reference sequence). General study results and limits: VDJdb matching favored anti-spike CD8 responses, missing private and CD4 specificities.

This sequence joins TRBV19 and TRBJ2-1, with D maybe TRBD2 (7 bases). The sequenced sample was whole blood, obtained at baseline. The clonotype comes from an adult who was a healthcare worker with PCR-confirmed SARS-CoV-2 infection or an uninfected control (not recorded which). CDR3 DNA: TGTGCCAGCTGGGGGGCTAGCGGAAACAATGAGCAGTTCTTC. Encoded protein: CASWGASGNNEQFF.